This TCR beta chain came from a study of cytomegalovirus exposure and HLA in healthy donors. Both 60 Vbeta primers and 13 Jbeta primers went into the PCR. Repertoires were generated with immunoSEQ multiplex PCR, while TCRdb's copy carries only in-frame clones and drops some. The sample shows around 140,000 clones, 70% of them seen only once. The sample was PBMCs. The receptor was derived from a woman aged 60-75 years in good health and CMV-seropositive.

The CDR3 loop reads CASSAGKFEAFF. CDR3 sequence (DNA): TGTGCCAGCAGTGCAGGGAAATTTGAAGCTTTCTTT. The V and J genes are TRBV28 and TRBJ1-1; D possibly corresponds to TRBD1 (5 bases). Trimming stripped 5 bases from V and 7 bases from J, with 11 bases between. Looked up from germline, CDR1 is MDHEN and CDR2 is SYDVKM. The CDR3 consists of 12 residues.